The present TCR beta chain was sequenced within a study of CD8 T cells in Susac syndrome. High-throughput TCR beta sequencing covered peripheral CD8+ and CD4+ T cells. Both CD4+ and CD8+ T cells were negatively isolated, and TEMRA cells underwent FACS enrichment. The CDR3 sequence is 16 residues long. V was trimmed by 1 base and J by 11 bases, leaving 18 bases between them. In germline, CDR1 is LGHNA, CDR2 YNFKEQ. RNA was extracted with the RNeasy kit, and a quantity of roughly 0.5 to 1 ug was reverse transcribed using random hexamers. TCRdb processed the immunoSEQ multiplex PCR reads anew with MiXCR; each CDR3 protein has one entry. The sample contains about 290,000 distinct CDR3 sequences, approximately 91% of which appear only once.

This clonotype originated in a human donor with multiple sclerosis. Sequenced input: CD8+ T cells from PBMCs. This chain joins TRBV4-2 and TRBJ1-6; D not certain. CDR3 nucleotide sequence: TGTGCCAGCAGCCAAGGACGGCAGGAGGGAGTTGCACCCCTCCACTTT. Protein sequence: CASSQGRQEGVAPLHF.